This TCR beta chain was documented in a study of tumor-infiltrating lymphocytes in primary liver carcinoma. Whole-study findings and limits: A significantly higher top-250-clone fraction was recorded for tumors than for blood (p = 0.039). Tumor-blood pairs (like tumor-adjacent pairs) overlapped less than tumor region pairs did.

Production of TCR beta cDNA used roughly 500 ng total RNA together with a constant-region primer. Generation of the TCR beta libraries relied on three nested multiplex PCR rounds using slightly modified ARM-PCR. The first two PCR rounds, around 10 cycles each, used TRBV1-TRBV30 forward primers and a C-beta reverse primer. TCRdb re-called the multiplex PCR reads through MiXCR, storing one row per CDR3 protein. The repertoire holds fewer than 400,000 distinct CDR3 sequences, with 50% to 60% as singletons. Regarding this clonotype: Its specificity is unknown.

Researchers drew blood RNA from unsorted whole blood and extracted germline DNA as well. Germline CDR1 SGHRS, CDR2 YFSETQ. V shed 2 bases and J 5 bases; nucleotides not matched to a gene: 5. CDR3 size: 17 residues. V gene TRBV5-1 combines with J gene TRBJ2-2; TRBD2 agrees at 14 bases. This receptor was identified in a woman in her 30s with primary liver carcinoma and hepatitis B virus infection. Sequenced sample: peripheral blood. The CDR3 nucleotides are TGCGCCAGCAGCTTCGTCGGACTAGCGGGAGGTACCGGGGAGCTGTTTTTT. This gives the protein CASSFVGLAGGTGELFF.